A single sample is the source of the 8 T cell receptor beta chains below, sequenced in a study of T cell responses to AZD1222 COVID-19 vaccine. Sequenced by immunoSEQ multiplex PCR; TCRdb stores in-frame clones only, minus some. The repertoire holds 75,000 to 100,000 clones, with approximately 91% as singletons. Sequences were derived from peripheral blood, sampled on day 0 of AZD1222 vaccination. Receptors originate from an adult in good health.

For the CDR3, the DNA is TGTGCCAGTAGGCCCTCGACTAGCAACAATGAGCAGTTCTTC. Residues: CASRPSTSNNEQFF. The rearrangement links TRBV19 to TRBJ2-1; 7 positions agree with TRBD2. The V gene's germline CDR1 is LNHDA and CDR2 SQIVND (reference sequence). J gave up 5 bases and V 6 bases, and 7 bases lay outside the gene matches. The CDR3 sequence is 14 residues long.

DNA for the CDR3: TGTGCCAGCAGTGAAGAGGGGCGGGAGCAGTACTTC. Its translation: CASSEEGREQYF. The V gene is TRBV6-1, the J gene TRBJ2-7; a possible D gene is TRBD1 (5 bases). The germline V gene has CDR1 MNHNS and CDR2 SASEGT. The CDR3 spans 12 residues. Trimming stripped 1 base from V and 7 bases from J, with 8 bases between.

Within the sample, this clone is medium-sized. The genes are TRBV18 and TRBJ2-4, with unresolved D. This CDR3 has 15 residues. Trimming left V 3 bases short and J 1 base short, with 10 bases between. Per the germline V gene, CDR1 is KGHSH and CDR2 is LQKENI. CDR3 amino acids: CASSPSTRAKNIQYF. In DNA form, the CDR3 reads TGTGCCAGCTCACCCTCGACGCGGGCCAAAAACATTCAGTACTTC.

The chain couples TRBV7-2 to TRBJ1-3; 7 bases align to TRBD1. Germline V gene sequence: CDR1 SGHTA, CDR2 FQGNSA. With V trimmed by 8 bases and J by 4 bases, 5 bases remained unmatched. The CDR3 runs 13 residues. The CDR3 DNA sequence: TGTGCCAGCCTCAAGGGGGCCGGAAACACCATATATTTT. Translated: CASLKGAGNTIYF.

This clone was observed once. The chain carries TRBV6-1 and TRBJ1-2, with D unclear. In germline, CDR1 is MNHNS, CDR2 SASEGT. This CDR3 has 14 amino acids. V lost 2 bases and J lost 3, with 10 bases in between. The DNA for the CDR3 is TGTGCCAGCAGTGAATATTGGGGTGACTATGGCTACACCTTC. This sequence encodes CASSEYWGDYGYTF.

The genes are TRBV15 and TRBJ2-7; D is unclear. Trimming pared 1 base from V and 2 bases from J, leaving 12 bases between. This CDR3 has 15 residues. In germline, CDR1 is LNHNV, CDR2 YYDKDF (reference sequence). The CDR3 nucleotides are TGTGCCACCAGCAGAGGGTCGCAGTTAGCCTACGAGCAGTACTTC. Its translation: CATSRGSQLAYEQYF.

The J gene is TRBJ2-1, the V gene TRBV7-9; tentatively, D is TRBD2 (6 bases). V lost 1 base to trimming and J lost 5 bases, with 12 bases between them. The V gene's germline CDR1 is SEHNR and CDR2 FQNEAQ (reference sequence). The CDR3 has 15 amino acids. CDR3 protein: CASSLGGAGNNEQFF. Written as DNA, the CDR3 is TGTGCCAGCAGCTTAGGCGGGGCAGGGAACAATGAGCAGTTCTTC.

The chain is built from TRBV18 and TRBJ1-5; D not resolved. This CDR3 comprises 14 residues. Germline V CDR1 and CDR2: KGHSH, LQKENI. Trimming removed 5 bases at V and 1 base at J, with 9 bases between. As DNA, the CDR3 is TGTGCCAGCTCATCTGAGACGAGCAATCAGCCCCAGCATTTT. This gives the protein CASSSETSNQPQHF.